This T cell receptor (beta chain) originates from a study of blood T cells in healthy people across ages. The table lists this clonotype with a few counts. For the second PCR, which ran for about 6 to 11 cycles, a sample-barcoded 5' primer and a J-beta primer mix were used. TCRdb re-called the 5' RACE reads through MiXCR, storing one row per CDR3 protein. Altogether roughly 680,000 distinct CDR3 sequences are present, roughly 20% being singletons, with the ten largest covering approximately 3.7%. Germline V gives CDR1 SEHNR, CDR2 FQNEAQ (reference sequence). The CDR3 consists of 16 residues. The ends lost 4 bases at V and 0 bases at J; junction bases unmatched: 1.

This chain joins TRBV7-9 and TRBJ1-4; 11 bases are a match to TRBD1. The sequenced sample was blood. The receptor was derived from a man between 65 and 85 years old in good health. The CDR3 protein is CASSWGQGATNEKLFF. The CDR3 DNA sequence: TGTGCCAGCAGCTGGGGACAGGGGGCAACTAATGAAAAACTGTTTTTT.